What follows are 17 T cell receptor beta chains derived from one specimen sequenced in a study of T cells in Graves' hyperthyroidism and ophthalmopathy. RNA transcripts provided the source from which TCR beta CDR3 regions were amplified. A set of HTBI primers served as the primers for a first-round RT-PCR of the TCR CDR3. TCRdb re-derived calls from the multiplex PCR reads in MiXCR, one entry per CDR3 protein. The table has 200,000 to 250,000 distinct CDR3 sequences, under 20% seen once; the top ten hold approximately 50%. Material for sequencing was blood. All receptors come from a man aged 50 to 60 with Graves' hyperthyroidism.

The CDR3 loop reads CASSYVWGDSGANVLTF. As DNA, the CDR3 is TGTGCCAGCAGTTACGTATGGGGAGACTCTGGGGCCAACGTCCTGACTTTC. The chain is built from TRBV6-6 and TRBJ2-6, with D maybe TRBD2 (5 bases). The germline V and J ends were trimmed by 2 bases and 0 bases, with 11 bases remaining between them. CDR3 size: 17 residues. The germline CDR1 and CDR2 sequences are MNHNY and SVGAGI (reference sequence).

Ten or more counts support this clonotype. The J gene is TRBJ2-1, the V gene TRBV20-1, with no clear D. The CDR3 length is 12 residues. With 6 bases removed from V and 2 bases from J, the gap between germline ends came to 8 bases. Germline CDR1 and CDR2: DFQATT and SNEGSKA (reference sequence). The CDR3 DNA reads TGCAGTGCCGACACAACCTACAATGAGCAGTTCTTC. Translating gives CSADTTYNEQFF.

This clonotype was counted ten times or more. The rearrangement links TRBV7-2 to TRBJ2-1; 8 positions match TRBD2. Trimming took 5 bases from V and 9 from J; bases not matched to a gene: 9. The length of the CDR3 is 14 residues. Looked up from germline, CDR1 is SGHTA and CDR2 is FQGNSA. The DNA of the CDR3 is TGTGCCAGCAGCACACCGGGACTAGGGTTTGAGCAGTTCTTC. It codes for CASSTPGLGFEQFF.

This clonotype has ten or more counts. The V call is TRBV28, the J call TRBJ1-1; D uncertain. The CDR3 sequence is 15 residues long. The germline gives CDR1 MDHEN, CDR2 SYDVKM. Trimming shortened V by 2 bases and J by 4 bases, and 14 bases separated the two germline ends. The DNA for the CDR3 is TGTGCCAGCAGTTTACTGCCCGGGGAGGCCACTGAAGCTTTCTTT. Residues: CASSLLPGEATEAFF.

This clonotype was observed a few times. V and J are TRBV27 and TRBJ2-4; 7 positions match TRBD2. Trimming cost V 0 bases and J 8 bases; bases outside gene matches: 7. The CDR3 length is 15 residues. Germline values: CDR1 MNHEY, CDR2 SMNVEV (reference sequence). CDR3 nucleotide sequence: TGTGCCAGCAGTTTATCGGGCGGGAGCGGAGACATTCAGTACTTC. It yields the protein CASSLSGGSGDIQYF.

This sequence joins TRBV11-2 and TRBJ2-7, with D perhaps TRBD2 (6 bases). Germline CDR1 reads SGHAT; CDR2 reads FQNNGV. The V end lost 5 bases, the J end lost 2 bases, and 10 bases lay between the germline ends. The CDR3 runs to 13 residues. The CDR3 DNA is TGTGCCAGCAGCGATACTAGCACCTACGAGCAGTACTTC. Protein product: CASSDTSTYEQYF. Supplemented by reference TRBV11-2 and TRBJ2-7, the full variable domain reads EAGVAQSPRYKIIEKRQSVAFWCNPISGHATLYWYQQILGQGPKLLIQFQNNGVVDDSQLPKDRFSAERLKGVDSTLKIQPAKLEDSAVYLCASSDTSTYEQYFGPGTRLTVT.

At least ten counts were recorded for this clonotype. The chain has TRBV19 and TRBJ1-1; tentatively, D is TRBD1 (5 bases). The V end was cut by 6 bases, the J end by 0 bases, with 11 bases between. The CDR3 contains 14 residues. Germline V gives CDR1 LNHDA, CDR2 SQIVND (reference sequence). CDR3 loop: CASSRGVMNTEAFF. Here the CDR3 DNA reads TGTGCCAGTAGCCGAGGGGTAATGAACACTGAAGCTTTCTTT. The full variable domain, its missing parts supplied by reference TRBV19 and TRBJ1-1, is DGGITQSPKYLFRKEGQNVTLSCEQNLNHDAMYWYRQDPGQGLRLIYYSQIVNDFQKGDIAEGYSVSREKKESFPLTVTSAQKNPTAFYLCASSRGVMNTEAFFGQGTRLTVV.

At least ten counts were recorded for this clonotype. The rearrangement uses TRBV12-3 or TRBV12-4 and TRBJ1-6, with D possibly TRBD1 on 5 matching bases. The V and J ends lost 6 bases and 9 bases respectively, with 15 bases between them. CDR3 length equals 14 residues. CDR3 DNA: TGTGCCAGCAGCAAGAACTTCGGGGGTTCACCCCTCCACTTT. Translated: CASSKNFGGSPLHF.

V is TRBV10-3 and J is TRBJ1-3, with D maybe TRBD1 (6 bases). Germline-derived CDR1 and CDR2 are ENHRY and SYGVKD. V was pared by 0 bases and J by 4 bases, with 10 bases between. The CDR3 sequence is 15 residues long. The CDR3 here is CAISESTGQGNTIYF. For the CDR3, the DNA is TGTGCCATCAGTGAGTCGACAGGCCAGGGAAACACCATATATTTT.

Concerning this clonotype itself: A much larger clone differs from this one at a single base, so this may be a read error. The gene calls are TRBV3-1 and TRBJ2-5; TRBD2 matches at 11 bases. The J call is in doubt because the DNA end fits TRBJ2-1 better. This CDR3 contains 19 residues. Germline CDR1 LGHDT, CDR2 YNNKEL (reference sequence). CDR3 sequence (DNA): TGTGCCAGCAGCCAAGTTGTACTAGCGGGAGTATTAGGGCAAGAGACCCAGTTCTTC. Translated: CASSQVVLAGVLGQETQFF.

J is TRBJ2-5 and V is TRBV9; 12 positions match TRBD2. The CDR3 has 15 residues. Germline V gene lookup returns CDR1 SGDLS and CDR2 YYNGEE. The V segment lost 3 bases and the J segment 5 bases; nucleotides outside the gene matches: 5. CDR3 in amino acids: CASSATGTSGETQYF. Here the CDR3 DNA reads TGTGCCAGCAGCGCCACCGGGACTAGCGGGGAGACCCAGTACTTC.

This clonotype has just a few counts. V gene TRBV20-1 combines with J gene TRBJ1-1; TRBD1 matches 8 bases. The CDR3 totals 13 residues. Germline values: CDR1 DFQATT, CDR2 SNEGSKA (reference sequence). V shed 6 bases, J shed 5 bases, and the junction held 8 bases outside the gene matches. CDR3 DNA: TGCAGTGCCAGACAGGGGCCGGGGACTGAAGCTTTCTTT. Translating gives CSARQGPGTEAFF.

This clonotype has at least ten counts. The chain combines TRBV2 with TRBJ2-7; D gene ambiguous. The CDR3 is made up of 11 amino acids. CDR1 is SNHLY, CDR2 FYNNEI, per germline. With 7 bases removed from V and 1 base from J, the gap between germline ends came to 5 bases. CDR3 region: CASTRSYEQYF. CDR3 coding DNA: TGTGCCAGCACCAGGTCCTACGAGCAGTACTTC.

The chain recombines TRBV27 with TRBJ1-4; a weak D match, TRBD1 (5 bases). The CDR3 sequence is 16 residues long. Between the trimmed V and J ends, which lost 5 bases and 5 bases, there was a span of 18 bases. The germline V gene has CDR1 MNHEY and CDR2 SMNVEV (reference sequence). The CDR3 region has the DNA TGTGCCAGCAGTCCCTCGGGGGGGGGGAAAAATGAAAAACTGTTTTTT. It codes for CASSPSGGGKNEKLFF. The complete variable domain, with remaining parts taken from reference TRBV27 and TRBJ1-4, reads EAQVTQNPRYLITVTGKKLTVTCSQNMNHEYMSWYRQDPGLGLRQIYYSMNVEVTDKGDVPEGYKVSRKEKRNFPLILESPSPNQTSLYFCASSPSGGGKNEKLFFGSGTQLSVL.

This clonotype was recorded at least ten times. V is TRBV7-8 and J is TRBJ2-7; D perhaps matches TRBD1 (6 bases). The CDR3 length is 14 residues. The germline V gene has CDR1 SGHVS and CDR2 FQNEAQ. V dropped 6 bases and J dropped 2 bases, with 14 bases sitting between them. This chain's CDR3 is CASSRTATAYEQYF. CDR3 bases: TGTGCCAGCAGTCGGACAGCCACTGCCTACGAGCAGTACTTC.

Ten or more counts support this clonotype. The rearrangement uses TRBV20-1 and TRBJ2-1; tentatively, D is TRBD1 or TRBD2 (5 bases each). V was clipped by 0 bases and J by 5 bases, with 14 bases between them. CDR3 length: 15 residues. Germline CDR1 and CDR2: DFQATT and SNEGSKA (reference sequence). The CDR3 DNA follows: TGCAGTGCTAGAGATCTGCTAGCAGGGAACAATGAGCAGTTCTTC. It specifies CSARDLLAGNNEQFF.

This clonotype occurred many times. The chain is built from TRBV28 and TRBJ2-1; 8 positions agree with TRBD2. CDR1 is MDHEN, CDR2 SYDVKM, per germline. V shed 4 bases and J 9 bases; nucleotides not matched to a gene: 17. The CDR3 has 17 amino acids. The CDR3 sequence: CASSSASGTRHGVEQFF. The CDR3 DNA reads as TGTGCCAGCAGTTCGGCCTCCGGGACTAGGCACGGCGTTGAGCAGTTCTTC.